This TCR beta chain appears in the sequencing data of a study of blood T cells in healthy people across ages. General study findings and limits: Long-lived donors carried more naive CD4+ cells and greater diversity than aged donors.

As concerns this clonotype: Its antigen is unidentified.

A second PCR, run for about 6 to 11 cycles, used a sample-barcoded 5' primer plus a J-beta primer mix. Tagging of each cDNA molecule was performed by a template-switch adaptor with 12 random nucleotides. TCRdb called the 5' RACE reads again in MiXCR, with one record for every CDR3 protein. The sample yields some 700,000 distinct CDR3 sequences, 35% to 45% seen once. V dropped 3 bases and J dropped 0 bases, with 10 bases sitting between them. Germline V gives CDR1 KGHSH, CDR2 LQKENI. The length of the CDR3 is 15 residues. The V and J genes are TRBV18 and TRBJ2-3; D uncertain. The receptor was derived from a woman between 55 and 75 years old in good health. Sequenced input: blood. DNA of the CDR3: TGTGCCAGCTCACCCCGGGCAGAAAGCACAGATACGCAGTATTTT. Translated: CASSPRAESTDTQYF.